Below are 8 T cell receptor beta chains sequenced from a single sample in a study of Graves' ophthalmopathy and Graves' hyperthyroidism. Investigators amplified TCR beta CDR3 regions from RNA transcripts. Scientists carried out first-round RT-PCR using HTBI primers and then a second-round multiplex PCR. A single record per CDR3 protein comes from TCRdb applying MiXCR to the multiplex PCR reads. The repertoire includes roughly 160,000 distinct CDR3 sequences, roughly two fifths of them detected once, and approximately 9% sits in the top ten. The sample comprised peripheral blood. The receptors come from a man younger than 40 with Graves' ophthalmopathy.

The chain couples TRBV7-2 to TRBJ1-2; TRBD1 matches 7 bases. Unmatched junction bases numbered 7, after V lost 4 bases and J lost 2 bases. In germline, CDR1 is SGHTA, CDR2 FQGNSA. The CDR3 contains 15 residues. The CDR3 bases are TGTGCCAGCAGCTCGTGGACAGGAGACAACTATGGCTACACCTTC. Translated, it gives CASSSWTGDNYGYTF.

This clonotype was observed a handful of times. The chain joins TRBV6-1 to TRBJ2-7; D is perhaps TRBD1 or TRBD2 (5 bases each). Between the trimmed V and J ends, which lost 5 bases and 0 bases, there was a span of 14 bases. CDR3 length: 15 residues. Germline values: CDR1 MNHNS, CDR2 SASEGT. CDR3 in amino acids: CASSTGTTISYEQYF. The CDR3 DNA follows: TGTGCCAGCAGTACCGGGACGACAATCTCCTACGAGCAGTACTTC.

V usage is TRBV6-2 or TRBV6-3 and J usage is TRBJ2-2; 8 nucleotides line up with TRBD2. The CDR3 contains 15 residues. Per germline, CDR1 MNHEY and CDR2 SVGEGT. J lost 9 bases, V lost 5 bases, and 11 bases had no gene match. The DNA of the CDR3 is TGTGCCAGCAGTCGACAGCGGGAGAGGCTGCGGGAGCTGTTTTTT. Protein: CASSRQRERLRELFF.

This clonotype was seen at least ten times. The chain uses TRBV19 and TRBJ1-5; D possibly corresponds to TRBD1 (5 bases). The CDR3 is 14 residues long. Looked up from germline, CDR1 is LNHDA and CDR2 is SQIVND (reference sequence). Trimming took 3 bases from V and 4 from J, leaving 10 bases between them. CDR3 residues: CASSIRTLNQPQHF. The CDR3 DNA reads TGTGCCAGTAGTATCCGGACACTTAATCAGCCCCAGCATTTT.

This clonotype was counted at least ten times. This rearrangement joins TRBV28 to TRBJ2-7, with D unresolved. Trimming left V 3 bases short and J 2 bases short, with 11 bases between. CDR1 and CDR2 from the germline V gene are MDHEN and SYDVKM. CDR3 length: 14 residues. The CDR3 sequence: CASSFRQRPYEQYF. In DNA, the CDR3 is TGTGCCAGCAGTTTTCGGCAGAGGCCCTACGAGCAGTACTTC.

This clonotype was detected many times. This chain uses TRBV12-3 or TRBV12-4 with TRBJ1-6; the D is unclear. Deletions cut 5 bases from V and 7 bases from J, with 18 bases between. CDR3 length: 16 residues. This chain's CDR3 is CASSTVGSLGNSPLHF. The CDR3 nucleotides read TGTGCCAGCAGTACCGTCGGCAGCTTGGGAAATTCACCCCTCCACTTT.

This clonotype has just a few counts. The gene calls are TRBV6-1 and TRBJ1-6; D gene unclear. Germline lookup yields CDR1 MNHNS and CDR2 SASEGT. V lost 1 base and J lost 11, with 3 bases in between. The CDR3 spans 11 residues. The CDR3 bases are TGTGCCAGCAGTGAAGGCCCACCCCTCCACTTT. Amino acids: CASSEGPPLHF.

The chain employs TRBV28 and TRBJ1-5; 8 bases map to TRBD1. The CDR3 length is 12 residues. V shed 11 bases, J shed 4 bases, and the junction held 4 bases outside the gene matches. Per the germline V gene, CDR1 is MDHEN and CDR2 is SYDVKM. Written as DNA, the CDR3 is TGTGCCGGACAGGGACGAAATCAGCCCCAGCATTTT. This sequence encodes CAGQGRNQPQHF.